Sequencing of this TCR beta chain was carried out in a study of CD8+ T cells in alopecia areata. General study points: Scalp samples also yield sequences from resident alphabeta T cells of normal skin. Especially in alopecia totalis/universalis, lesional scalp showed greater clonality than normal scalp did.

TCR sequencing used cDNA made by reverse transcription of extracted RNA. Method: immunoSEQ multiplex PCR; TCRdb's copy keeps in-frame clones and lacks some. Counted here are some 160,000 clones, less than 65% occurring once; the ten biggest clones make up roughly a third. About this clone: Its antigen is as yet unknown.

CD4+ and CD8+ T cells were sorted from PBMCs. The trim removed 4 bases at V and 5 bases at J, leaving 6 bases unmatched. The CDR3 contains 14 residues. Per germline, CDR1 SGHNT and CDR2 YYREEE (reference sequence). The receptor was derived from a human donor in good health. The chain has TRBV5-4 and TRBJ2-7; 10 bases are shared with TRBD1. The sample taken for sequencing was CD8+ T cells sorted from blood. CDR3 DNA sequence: TGTGCCAGCAGCATGACAGGGGGCGGCCACGAGCAGTACTTC. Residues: CASSMTGGGHEQYF. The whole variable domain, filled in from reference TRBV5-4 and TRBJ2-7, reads ETGVTQSPTHLIKTRGQQVTLRCSSQSGHNTVSWYQQALGQGPQFIFQYYREEENGRGNFPPRFSGLQFPNYSSELNVNALELDDSALYLCASSMTGGGHEQYFGPGTRLTVT.